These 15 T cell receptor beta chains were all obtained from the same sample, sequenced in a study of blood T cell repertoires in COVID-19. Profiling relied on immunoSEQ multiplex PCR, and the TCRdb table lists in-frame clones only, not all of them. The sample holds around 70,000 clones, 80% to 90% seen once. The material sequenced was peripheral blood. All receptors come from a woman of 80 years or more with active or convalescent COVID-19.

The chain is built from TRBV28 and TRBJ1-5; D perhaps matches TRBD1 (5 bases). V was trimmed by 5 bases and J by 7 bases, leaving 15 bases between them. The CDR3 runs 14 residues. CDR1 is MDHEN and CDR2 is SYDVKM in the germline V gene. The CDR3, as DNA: TGTGCCAGCAGTCCCTCTCAGGGTACCCAGCCCCAGCATTTT. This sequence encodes CASSPSQGTQPQHF.

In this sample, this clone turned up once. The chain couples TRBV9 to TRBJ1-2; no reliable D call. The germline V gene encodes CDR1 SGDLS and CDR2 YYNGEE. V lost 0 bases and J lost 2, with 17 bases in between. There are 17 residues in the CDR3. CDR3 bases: TGTGCCAGCAGCGTAGCTGAATCCGGGGTACGCAACTATGGCTACACCTTC. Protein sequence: CASSVAESGVRNYGYTF.

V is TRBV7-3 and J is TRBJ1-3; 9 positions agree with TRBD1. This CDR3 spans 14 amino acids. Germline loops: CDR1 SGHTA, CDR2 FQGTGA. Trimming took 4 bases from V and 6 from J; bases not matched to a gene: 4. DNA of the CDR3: TGTGCCAGCAGCTCGGGACAGGGAGCAAACACCATATATTTT. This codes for CASSSGQGANTIYF.

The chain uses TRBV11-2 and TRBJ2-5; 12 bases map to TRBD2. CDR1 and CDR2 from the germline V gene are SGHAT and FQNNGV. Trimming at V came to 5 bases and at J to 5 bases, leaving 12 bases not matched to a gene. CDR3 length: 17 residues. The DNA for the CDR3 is TGTGCCAGCAGCCCCTATCGACTAGCGGGGGCGGGGGAGACCCAGTACTTC. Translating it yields CASSPYRLAGAGETQYF.

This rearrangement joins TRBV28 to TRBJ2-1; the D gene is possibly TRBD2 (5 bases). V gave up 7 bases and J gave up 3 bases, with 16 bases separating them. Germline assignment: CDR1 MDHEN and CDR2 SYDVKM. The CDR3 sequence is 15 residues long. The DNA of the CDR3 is TGTGCCAGCACGGGATTTATGACTTTCTACAATGAGCAGTTCTTC. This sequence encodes CASTGFMTFYNEQFF.

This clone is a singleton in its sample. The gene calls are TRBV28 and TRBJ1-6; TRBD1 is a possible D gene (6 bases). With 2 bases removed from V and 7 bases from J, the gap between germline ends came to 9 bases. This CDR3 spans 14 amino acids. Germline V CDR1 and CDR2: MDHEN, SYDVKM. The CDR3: CASSLQGWNSPLHF. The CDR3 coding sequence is TGTGCCAGCAGTTTACAGGGGTGGAATTCACCCCTCCACTTT.

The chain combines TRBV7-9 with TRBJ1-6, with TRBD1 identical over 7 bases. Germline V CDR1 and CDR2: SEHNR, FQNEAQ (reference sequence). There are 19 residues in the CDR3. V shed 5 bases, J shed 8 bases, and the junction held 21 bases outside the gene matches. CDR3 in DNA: TGTGCCAGCAGCGGCCCCGAGACAGGGAAGACGAAGAGGGATTCACCCCTCCACTTT. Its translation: CASSGPETGKTKRDSPLHF.

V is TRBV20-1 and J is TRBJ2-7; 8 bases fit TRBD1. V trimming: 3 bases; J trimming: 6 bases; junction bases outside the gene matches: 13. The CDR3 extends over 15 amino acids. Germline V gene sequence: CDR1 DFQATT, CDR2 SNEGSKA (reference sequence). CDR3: CSASDPGGVGIEQYF. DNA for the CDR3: TGCAGTGCTAGTGACCCAGGGGGCGTAGGGATCGAGCAGTACTTC.

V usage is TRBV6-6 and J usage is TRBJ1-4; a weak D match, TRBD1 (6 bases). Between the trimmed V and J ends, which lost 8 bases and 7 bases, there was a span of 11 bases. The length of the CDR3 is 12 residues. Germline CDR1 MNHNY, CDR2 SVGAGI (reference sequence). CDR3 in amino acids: CASGLGGEKLFF. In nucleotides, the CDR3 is TGTGCCAGCGGCCTAGGGGGTGAAAAACTGTTTTTT.

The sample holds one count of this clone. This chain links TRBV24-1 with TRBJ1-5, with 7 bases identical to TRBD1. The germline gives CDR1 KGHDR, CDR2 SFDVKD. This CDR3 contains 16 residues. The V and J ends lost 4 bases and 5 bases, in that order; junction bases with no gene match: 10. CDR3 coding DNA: TGTGCCACCAGTGACCCTCGACAGGGATCGCATCAGCCCCAGCATTTT. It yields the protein CATSDPRQGSHQPQHF.

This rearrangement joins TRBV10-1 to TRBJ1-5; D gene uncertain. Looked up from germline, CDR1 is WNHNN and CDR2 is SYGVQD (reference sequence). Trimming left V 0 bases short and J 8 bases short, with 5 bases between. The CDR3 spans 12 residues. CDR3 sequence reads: CASSESGEPQHF. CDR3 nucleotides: TGCGCCAGCAGTGAGTCAGGAGAGCCCCAGCATTTT.

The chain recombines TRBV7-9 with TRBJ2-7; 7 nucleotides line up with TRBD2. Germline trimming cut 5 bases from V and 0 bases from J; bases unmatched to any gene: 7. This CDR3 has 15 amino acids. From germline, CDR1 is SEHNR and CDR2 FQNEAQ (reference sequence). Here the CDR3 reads CASSLTGEGSYEQYF. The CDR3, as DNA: TGTGCCAGCAGCCTCACGGGGGAGGGCTCCTACGAGCAGTACTTC.

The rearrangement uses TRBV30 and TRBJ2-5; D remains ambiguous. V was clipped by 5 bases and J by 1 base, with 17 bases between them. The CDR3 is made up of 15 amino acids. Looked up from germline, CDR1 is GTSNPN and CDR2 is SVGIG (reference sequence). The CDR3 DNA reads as TGTGCCTGGTATCAGGTACGGCTGGCCCAAGAGACCCAGTACTTC. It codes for CAWYQVRLAQETQYF. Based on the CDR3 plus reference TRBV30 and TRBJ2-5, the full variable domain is SQTIHQWPATLVQPVGSPLSLECTVEGTSNPNLYWYRQAAGRGLQLLFYSVGIGQISSEVPQNLSASRPQDRQFILSSKKLLLSDSGFYLCAWYQVRLAQETQYFGPGTRLLVL.

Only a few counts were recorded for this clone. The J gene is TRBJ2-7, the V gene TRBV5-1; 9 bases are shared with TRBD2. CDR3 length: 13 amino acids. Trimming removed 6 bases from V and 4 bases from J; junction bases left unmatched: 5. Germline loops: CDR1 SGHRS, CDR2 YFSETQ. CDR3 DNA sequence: TGCGCCAGCACGACTAGCGGCGGTTACGAGCAGTACTTC. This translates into CASTTSGGYEQYF.

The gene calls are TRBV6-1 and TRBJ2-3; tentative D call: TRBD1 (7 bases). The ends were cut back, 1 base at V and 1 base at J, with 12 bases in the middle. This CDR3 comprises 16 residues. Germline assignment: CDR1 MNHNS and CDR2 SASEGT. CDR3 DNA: TGTGCCAGCAGTGAAGGCGTCAGGGGGGGCACAGATACGCAGTATTTT. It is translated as CASSEGVRGGTDTQYF.